The 5 T cell receptor beta chains given below trace back to one sample, sequenced in a study of blood T cell repertoires in COVID-19. TCRdb keeps only in-frame clones here, not all; method: immunoSEQ multiplex PCR. The data contain roughly 140,000 clones, about nine tenths of them singletons. Sequenced sample: peripheral blood. The receptors shown here come from a human donor in a cohort sampled during active COVID-19.

The rearrangement uses TRBV7-2 and TRBJ1-4, with TRBD1 identical over 8 bases. The trim removed 3 bases at V and 4 bases at J, leaving 4 bases unmatched. The CDR3 has 15 amino acids. Germline V gives CDR1 SGHTA, CDR2 FQGNSA. The CDR3 region has the DNA TGTGCCAGCAGCTTGTCGACAGGGGTTAATGAAAAACTGTTTTTT. Amino acids: CASSLSTGVNEKLFF.

V usage is TRBV19 and J usage is TRBJ2-5, with 10 bases matching TRBD1. Losses at the gene ends were 3 bases for V and 7 bases for J; bases not matched to a gene: 5. CDR1 and CDR2 from the germline V gene are LNHDA and SQIVND (reference sequence). The CDR3 spans 14 residues. The CDR3 region has the DNA TGTGCCAGTAGTATGACAGGGGGCCCGAGGACCCAGTACTTC. The encoded protein is CASSMTGGPRTQYF.

The chain combines TRBV5-4 with TRBJ1-4; the D gene is possibly TRBD1 (6 bases). From germline, CDR1 is SGHNT and CDR2 YYREEE (reference sequence). This CDR3 spans 15 amino acids. Trimming cost V 0 bases and J 0 bases, with 6 bases left between them. The CDR3 sequence: CASSLGQATNEKLFF. Written as DNA, the CDR3 is TGTGCCAGCAGCTTGGGACAGGCAACTAATGAAAAACTGTTTTTT.

A word on this clone: Other DNA sequences in this specimen translate into the identical CDR3. The chain combines TRBV5-1 with TRBJ1-4; TRBD1 matches 10 bases. Unmatched junction bases numbered 1, after V lost 0 bases and J lost 8 bases. The CDR3 length is 14 residues. CDR1 SGHRS and CDR2 YFSETQ come from the germline V gene. DNA of the CDR3: TGCGCCAGCAGCTTGGGACAGGGGGCCGAAAAACTGTTTTTT. Translating it yields CASSLGQGAEKLFF.

This clone was counted a single time. The V and J genes are TRBV6-5 and TRBJ2-7; 10 bases map to TRBD1. J lost 2 bases, V lost 6 bases, and 4 bases had no gene match. CDR3 length equals 14 residues. Germline CDR1 and CDR2: MNHEY and SVGAGI. CDR3 in DNA: TGTGCCAGCAGCCTTGACAGGGGGCCCTACGAGCAGTACTTC. The encoded protein is CASSLDRGPYEQYF.